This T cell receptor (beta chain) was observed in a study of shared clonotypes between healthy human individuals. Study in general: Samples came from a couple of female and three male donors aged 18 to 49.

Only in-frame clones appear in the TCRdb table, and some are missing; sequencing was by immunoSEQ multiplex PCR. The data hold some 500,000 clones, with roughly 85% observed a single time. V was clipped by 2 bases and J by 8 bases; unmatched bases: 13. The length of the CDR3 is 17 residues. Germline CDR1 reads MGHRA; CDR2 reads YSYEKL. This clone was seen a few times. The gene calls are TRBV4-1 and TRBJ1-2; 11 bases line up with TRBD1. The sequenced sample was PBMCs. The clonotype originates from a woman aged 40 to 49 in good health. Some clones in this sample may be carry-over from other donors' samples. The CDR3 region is CASSQHPLDRGLEGYTF. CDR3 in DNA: TGCGCCAGCAGCCAACACCCACTGGACAGGGGGCTGGAAGGCTACACCTTC.